The present T cell receptor (beta chain) was sequenced within a study of Tregs in tolerant kidney transplant recipients. Study-level information: The nonmyeloablative bone marrow transplants came from related graft donors, with transient mixed chimerism. Study-wide results and caveats: Biological reproducibility was not directly addressed in this study. Findings come from small patient numbers and require larger validation. Changing PCR primers prevented nucleotide comparison between some patients' samples.

On this clone: Its antigen is not known. The read comes to an end 3 residues before the CDR3 does, leaving the germline J gene to fill in the end.

Clones were read by immunoSEQ multiplex PCR, and TCRdb kept only the in-frame ones, dropping some. This table holds 2,000 to 3,000 clones. V lost 5 bases, J lost 7 bases, and 11 bases lay in between. The germline V gene has CDR1 SEHNR and CDR2 FQNEAQ (reference sequence). This CDR3 has 12 amino acids. CFSE-labeled recipient PBMCs were cultured around six days with irradiated graft donor PBMCs, then FACS-sorted. The V and J genes are TRBV7-9 and TRBJ1-1; no reliable D call. The clonotype was recovered from a human patient who received a combined kidney and bone marrow transplant. Sequencing used CD8+ T cells from blood cultured with allogeneic cells, obtained before the transplant. The CDR3 loop is CASSPTRVEAFF. CDR3 DNA, as far as it was read: TGTGCCAGCAGCCCGACAAGGGTTGAA. The entire variable domain, with the rest obtained from reference TRBV7-9 and TRBJ1-1, is as follows: DTGVSQNPRHKITKRGQNVTFRCDPISEHNRLYWYRQTLGQGPEFLTYFQNEAQLEKSRLLSDRFSAERPKGSFSTLEIQRTEQGDSAMYLCASSPTRVEAFFGQGTRLTVV.